These T cell receptor beta chains were read from a single sample in a study of response to subunit inactivated influenza vaccine. TCRdb ran MiXCR on the RT-PCR reads and lists one entry per CDR3 protein. Of about 480,000 distinct CDR3 sequences in the sample, 10% to 11% were seen once. Here the sequenced sample was PBMCs from blood, taken 40 to 50 days after vaccination. These TCRs come from a man aged 50-59 years who received an inactivated influenza vaccine. The CDR3 runs from the conserved cysteine through the conserved F or W. D genes are given only for firm matches. The size entry is marked missing in some rows and otherwise reads once, few, many or a size class.

clone_size j_call v_call d_call cdr3_aa cdr3_nt
few TRBJ1-2 TRBV29-1 TRBD1 CSVDPNRGIGGYTF TGCAGCGTCGACCCTAACAGGGGGATCGGAGGCTACACCTTC
few TRBJ1-6 TRBV12-3/TRBV12-4 . CASSLKGSYSPLHF TGTGCCAGCAGTTTAAAGGGGTCGTATTCACCCCTCCACTTT
few TRBJ2-5 TRBV7-8 . CASSLGGVRGGETQYF TGTGCCAGCAGCTTAGGAGGGGTCAGGGGAGGGGAGACCCAGTACTTC
. TRBJ2-3 TRBV7-3 TRBD1 CASSQTGGSADTQYF TGTGCCAGCAGCCAAACAGGGGGCAGCGCAGATACGCAGTATTTT
. TRBJ2-7 TRBV7-9 TRBD1 CASSFRDRAYEQYF TGTGCCAGCAGCTTTCGGGACAGGGCCTACGAGCAGTACTTC
. TRBJ1-4 TRBV12-3/TRBV12-4 TRBD1 CASSFSQGGEKLFF TGTGCCAGCAGTTTTAGCCAGGGGGGTGAAAAACTGTTTTTT
. TRBJ2-3 TRBV12-3/TRBV12-4 TRBD2 CASSETSVSTDTQYF TGTGCCAGCAGTGAGACTAGCGTAAGCACAGATACGCAGTATTTT
. TRBJ2-7 TRBV24-1 TRBD1 CATSEAGTGNTYEQYF TGTGCCACCAGTGAAGCCGGGACAGGGAATACGTACGAGCAGTACTTC
. TRBJ2-5 TRBV15 . CATSRDFGTSYF TGTGCCACCAGCAGAGATTTTGGGACAAGCTACTTC
few TRBJ2-3 TRBV4-2 . CASSQDPSSGRTDTQYF TGTGCCAGCAGCCAAGATCCTTCCAGCGGACGCACAGATACGCAGTATTTT
. TRBJ2-7 TRBV28 . CASSSQTGRSSREQYF TGTGCCAGCAGTTCCCAGACGGGACGTAGCTCTAGGGAGCAGTACTTC
. TRBJ1-2 TRBV29-1 . CSVPRDGGYGYTF TGCAGCGTACCACGGGACGGTGGCTATGGCTACACCTTC
few TRBJ2-7 TRBV7-9 . CASSQSRGRGFSYEQYF TGTGCCAGCAGCCAATCAAGGGGGCGGGGTTTCTCCTACGAGCAGTACTTC